This T cell receptor (beta chain) was recovered during a study of cytomegalovirus exposure and HLA in healthy donors. With 60 Vbeta and 13 Jbeta primers, the PCR was carried out. Only in-frame clones appear in the TCRdb table, and some are missing; sequencing was by immunoSEQ multiplex PCR. The profile covers 200,000 or so clones, with around 80% appearing a single time and about 1.8% taken by the ten largest. Overall study results and limits: Accurate predictions that matched the HLA-A and HLA-B alleles of most subjects were reportedly made from TCR beta sequences. A later analysis reportedly found that, within productive TCRs, an Asian-associated ancestry cluster had fewer N-insertions than the mean observed across the roughly 630 donors.

Note on this clone: The target antigen is unknown.

CDR1 SNHLY and CDR2 FYNNEI come from the germline V gene. With 5 bases clipped from V and 7 bases from J, the junction kept 8 bases outside the gene matches. The CDR3 has 15 amino acids. The chain recombines TRBV2 with TRBJ1-5, with 10 bases identical to TRBD1. The sequence came from a man in his fifties in good health and CMV-seronegative. Sequences were obtained from PBMCs. The CDR3 loop is CASSRDRGGGQPQHF. CDR3 bases: TGTGCCAGCAGTCGGGACAGGGGAGGGGGCCAGCCCCAGCATTTT.